The clone carrying this T cell receptor beta chain came up a few times. The sample originates from a study of blood T cell repertoires in COVID-19. Across the study: The United States, Italy and Spain were the sources of the acute and convalescent COVID-19 samples.

Sequencing was performed with immunoSEQ multiplex PCR; in TCRdb, only in-frame clones are kept and a portion is missing. The sample yields about 210,000 clones, around 81% seen once. The CDR3 contains 16 residues. The V segment lost 0 bases and the J segment 8 bases; nucleotides outside the gene matches: 8. Germline CDR1 is SGHRS and CDR2 is YFSETQ. The sequenced sample was peripheral blood. This chain joins TRBV5-1 and TRBJ2-1; TRBD2 matches 10 bases. This clonotype originated in a human donor in a cohort sampled during active COVID-19. The CDR3: CASSLARAGGADEQFF. The DNA of the CDR3 is TGCGCCAGCAGCTTGGCCCGAGCGGGAGGGGCCGATGAGCAGTTCTTC.